The next 11 T cell receptor beta chains were all read from a single sample in a study of graft-versus-host responses after intestinal transplantation. Some clones are missing from TCRdb's copy, which holds only in-frame ones; the method was immunoSEQ multiplex PCR. The data show fewer than 25,000 clones, approximately 46% seen once. The input for sequencing was alloreactive CD4+ T cells from a mixed lymphocyte reaction culture, taken before intestinal transplant. The sample's subset: CFSE-low proliferating T cells sorted from roughly six-day pre-transplant mixed lymphocyte reaction (GvH or HvG direction). The receptors stem from a human patient who received an intestinal transplant.

This rearrangement joins TRBV6-1 to TRBJ2-1; TRBD2 aligns across 11 bases. The CDR3 has 18 amino acids. The germline gives CDR1 MNHNS, CDR2 SASEGT. V gave up 3 bases and J gave up 8 bases; unmatched junction bases: 15. CDR3 region: CASSDRGPYSGGVDEQFF. The CDR3 region has the DNA TGTGCCAGCAGTGATCGGGGTCCCTATAGCGGGGGGGTGGATGAGCAGTTCTTC.

This clone was recorded a few times. The chain has TRBV19 and TRBJ1-2, with TRBD1 as a possible D gene (6 bases). Per the germline V gene, CDR1 is LNHDA and CDR2 is SQIVND (reference sequence). V was trimmed by 3 bases and J by 2 bases, leaving 10 bases between them. This CDR3 is 14 amino acids long. The CDR3 region has the DNA TGTGCCAGTAGTATTGCACAGGGAAACTATGGCTACACCTTC. It is translated as CASSIAQGNYGYTF.

By share of the sample, this clone is medium-sized. The chain couples TRBV6-5 to TRBJ1-2, with 9 positions matching TRBD1. CDR3 length: 14 residues. Germline-derived CDR1 and CDR2 are MNHEY and SVGAGI. Losses at the gene ends were 6 bases for V and 4 bases for J; bases not matched to a gene: 6. In nucleotides, the CDR3 is TGTGCCAGCAGCTCAACAGGGGGCGTCTATGGCTACACCTTC. Translation: CASSSTGGVYGYTF.

This sequence joins TRBV19 and TRBJ1-2; the D gene is possibly TRBD1 (6 bases). The CDR3 spans 13 residues. Germline CDR1 reads LNHDA; CDR2 reads SQIVND (reference sequence). Trimming left V 5 bases short and J 3 bases short, with 10 bases between. DNA of the CDR3: TGTGCCAGTAGTGTACAGGGTGACTATGGCTACACCTTC. This translates into CASSVQGDYGYTF.

CDR3 residues: CASSRGDSRGQPQHF. For the CDR3, the DNA is TGTGCCAGTAGTAGGGGGGACTCCCGCGGGCAGCCCCAGCATTTT. The genes are TRBV19 and TRBJ1-5, with a tentative D call TRBD1 (5 bases). The CDR3 consists of 15 residues. The V end was cut by 4 bases, the J end by 7 bases, with 17 bases between. CDR1 is LNHDA, CDR2 SQIVND, per germline (reference sequence).

This clone showed up just a few times. This sequence joins TRBV9 and TRBJ2-7; D is undetermined. V was clipped by 4 bases and J by 7 bases, with 21 bases between them. The CDR3 is made up of 15 amino acids. Germline-derived CDR1 and CDR2 are SGDLS and YYNGEE. The CDR3 region is CASSPTAYLGQEQYF. In DNA form, the CDR3 reads TGTGCCAGCAGCCCCACCGCCTACCTAGGCCAAGAGCAGTACTTC.

This chain uses TRBV5-4 with TRBJ1-2; TRBD1 is a possible D gene (5 bases). Trimming stripped 6 bases from V and 0 bases from J, with 12 bases between. There are 14 residues in the CDR3. CDR1 is SGHNT and CDR2 is YYREEE in the germline V gene (reference sequence). The CDR3 here is CASTDGTPNYGYTF. CDR3 nucleotides: TGTGCCAGCACCGACGGGACTCCTAACTATGGCTACACCTTC.

The chain uses TRBV7-6 and TRBJ1-1, with no clear D. There are 16 residues in the CDR3. Germline V gene data show CDR1 as SGHVS and CDR2 as FNYEAQ. The V end lost 5 bases, the J end lost 1 base, and 17 bases lay between the germline ends. The CDR3 sequence: CASSLAPGSKNTEAFF. In DNA, the CDR3 is TGTGCCAGCAGCCTCGCTCCGGGGAGCAAGAACACTGAAGCTTTCTTT.

This clone was detected a few times. The chain recombines TRBV13 with TRBJ2-2; D gene unclear. CDR3 length: 15 residues. Germline loops: CDR1 PRHDT, CDR2 FYEKMQ (reference sequence). V lost 4 bases to trimming and J lost 2 bases, with 11 bases between them. CDR3 nucleotide sequence: TGTGCCAGCAGCTACCTGACTGCAAACACCGGGGAGCTGTTTTTT. Translated: CASSYLTANTGELFF.

This chain connects TRBV7-9 to TRBJ1-6; D call uncertain. Germline V gene lookup returns CDR1 SEHNR and CDR2 FQNEAQ (reference sequence). V gave up 2 bases and J gave up 9 bases, with 8 bases separating them. This CDR3 is 13 amino acids long. The CDR3 spells CASSLPPSSPLHF. CDR3 nucleotides: TGTGCCAGCAGCTTACCCCCGAGTTCACCCCTCCACTTT.

The rearrangement uses TRBV7-9 and TRBJ1-2; 9 nucleotides agree with TRBD1. Germline V gene data show CDR1 as SEHNR and CDR2 as FQNEAQ (reference sequence). The ends lost 6 bases at V and 6 bases at J; junction bases unmatched: 8. The CDR3 length is 14 residues. CDR3 sequence: CASRRDRVSDGYTF. The DNA of the CDR3 is TGTGCCAGCAGACGGGACAGGGTCAGTGATGGCTACACCTTC.